This is a list of T cell receptor beta chains from one sample in a study of blood T cell repertoires in COVID-19. Generated by immunoSEQ multiplex PCR, the TCRdb table keeps only in-frame clones and is missing some. Seen here are 130,000 or so clones, around 90% observed once, and the top ten hold roughly a tenth. Material: peripheral blood. The source of these receptors is a man aged 60 to 75 with active or convalescent COVID-19. The CDR3 runs from the conserved cysteine through the conserved F or W. The D gene is left open where the match is weak. Clone size, where shown, is once, few, many, or a class for clones that have expanded.

D gene	clone size	V gene	J gene	CDR3 DNA	CDR3 protein
NA	NA	TRBV2	TRBJ2-7	TGTGCCAGCAGAGCCGGGACACCACCCTACGAGCAGTACTTC	CASRAGTPPYEQYF
TRBD2	once	TRBV7-9	TRBJ2-3	TGTGCCAGCAGCTTAATGTGGAGCGGGAGCCCAGATACGCAGTATTTT	CASSLMWSGSPDTQYF
TRBD2	once	TRBV5-1	TRBJ2-5	TGCGCCAGCAGCTTGGTAGGCGGGAGTGAGACCCAGTACTTC	CASSLVGGSETQYF
TRBD1	NA	TRBV29-1	TRBJ1-2	TGCAGCGCTTCACCCCCGACAGGGTTGAACTATGGCTACACCTTC	CSASPPTGLNYGYTF
NA	NA	TRBV11-2	TRBJ1-3	TGTGCCAGCAGCTTAGGTGGCCGATACTCTGGAAACACCATATATTTT	CASSLGGRYSGNTIYF
TRBD2	NA	TRBV28	TRBJ2-3	TGTGCCAGCAGTCAAGGACTAGCGGGAGGCACAGATACGCAGTATTTT	CASSQGLAGGTDTQYF
NA	NA	TRBV12-3/TRBV12-4	TRBJ1-2	TGTGCCAGCAGCCTCGGGTTACGGTACGGCTACACCTTC	CASSLGLRYGYTF
NA	NA	TRBV19	TRBJ1-2	TGTGCCAGTAGCCACCGAGGAGCGGGTAACTATGGCTACACCTTC	CASSHRGAGNYGYTF
NA	NA	TRBV15	TRBJ2-2	TGTGCCACCAGCAGATCGGGACAAAACACCGGGGAGCTGTTTTTT	CATSRSGQNTGELFF
TRBD2	NA	TRBV28	TRBJ2-3	TGTGCCAGCAGACGACTAGCGGGAGTTACAGATACGCAGTATTTT	CASRRLAGVTDTQYF
NA	few	TRBV5-1	TRBJ2-2	TGCGCCAGCAGCTTCGGGGACACCGGGGAGCTGTTTTTT	CASSFGDTGELFF
TRBD1	NA	TRBV4-2	TRBJ2-1	TGTGCCAGCAGCCCCACCTCTAGACTAACCCCAGGGGGTGAGCAGTTCTTC	CASSPTSRLTPGGEQFF
TRBD1	NA	TRBV6-1	TRBJ1-1	TGTGCCAGCAGTGAACTAGAACAGGGGAGGAGGACTGAAGCTTTCTTT	CASSELEQGRRTEAFF
NA	NA	TRBV21-1	TRBJ1-6	TGTGCCAGCAGCAAATCAAGGGGGCAGAATTCACCCCTCCACTTT	CASSKSRGQNSPLHF
NA	NA	TRBV21-1	TRBJ2-3	TGTGCCAGCAGCACCCTCTGGCCCAGCACAGATACGCAGTATTTT	CASSTLWPSTDTQYF
NA	NA	TRBV29-1	TRBJ2-7	TGCAGCGTTGAAATTGGACAGCACATAAAGTACTTC	CSVEIGQHIKYF
TRBD2	once	TRBV18	TRBJ2-3	TGTGCCAGCTCACTCGGACTAGCGAGAGTTGTCACAGATACGCAGTATTTT	CASSLGLARVVTDTQYF
TRBD1	NA	TRBV14	TRBJ1-6	TGTGCCAGCAGCCAAGATCAACAGGGGCTGAGGAATTCACCCCTCCACTTT	CASSQDQQGLRNSPLHF
TRBD2	once	TRBV28	TRBJ2-7	TGTGCCACGGCCCCGGGAGGCAGCTCCTACGAGCAGTACTTC	CATAPGGSSYEQYF
NA	NA	TRBV18	TRBJ2-5	TGTGCCAGCTCACCACCGGCAGGTCTCCCCCAGTACTTC	CASSPPAGLPQYF
TRBD1	NA	TRBV28	TRBJ2-1	TGTGCCAGCTGGATTTCGGGACAGGGGTACAATGAGCAGTTCTTC	CASWISGQGYNEQFF
NA	NA	TRBV11-2	TRBJ2-7	TGTGCCAGCAGCTGGGGTCAGGGTTCCCCCTACGAGCAGTACTTC	CASSWGQGSPYEQYF
TRBD1	NA	TRBV7-2	TRBJ1-3	TGTGCCAGCAGAATGACAGGGGGATACACCATATATTTT	CASRMTGGYTIYF
TRBD2	NA	TRBV19	TRBJ2-3	TGTGCCAGTAGGTTGCGGGAGGGCAGAGTCACAGATACGCAGTATTTT	CASRLREGRVTDTQYF
NA	NA	TRBV10-1	TRBJ1-1	TGCGCCAGCAGTGAGTCCCAGGGAAGTAACACTGAAGCTTTCTTT	CASSESQGSNTEAFF
TRBD2	NA	TRBV7-2	TRBJ2-2	TGTGCCAGCAGCTTAGTTCCAGCGGGAGGATCCGGGGAGCTGTTTTTT	CASSLVPAGGSGELFF
TRBD1	NA	TRBV28	TRBJ1-1	TGTGCCAGCAGCGGACAGGGGATAAACACTGAAGCTTTCTTT	CASSGQGINTEAFF
TRBD1	NA	TRBV9	TRBJ1-4	TGTGCCAGCAGCGTAGATGGCAGGGGGCCTAGGGAAAAACTGTTTTTT	CASSVDGRGPREKLFF
NA	NA	TRBV11-1	TRBJ2-2	TGTGCCAGCAGCCCCGGGGCAGGGGGGATCGGGGAGCTGTTTTTT	CASSPGAGGIGELFF